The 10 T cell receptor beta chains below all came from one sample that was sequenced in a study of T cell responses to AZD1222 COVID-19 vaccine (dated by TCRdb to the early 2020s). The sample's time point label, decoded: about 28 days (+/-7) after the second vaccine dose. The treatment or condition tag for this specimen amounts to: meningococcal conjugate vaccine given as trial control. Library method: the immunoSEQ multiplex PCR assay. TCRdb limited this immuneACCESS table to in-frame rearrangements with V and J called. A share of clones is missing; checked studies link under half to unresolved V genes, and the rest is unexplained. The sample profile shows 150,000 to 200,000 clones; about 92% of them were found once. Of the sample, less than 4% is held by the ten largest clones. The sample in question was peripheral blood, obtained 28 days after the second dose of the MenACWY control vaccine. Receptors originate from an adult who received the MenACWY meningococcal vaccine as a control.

The CDR3: CASSQMSGSSYEQYF. CDR3 nucleotides: TGTGCCAGCAGCCAAATGAGCGGGAGCTCCTACGAGCAGTACTTC. This chain connects TRBV4-2 to TRBJ2-7; 8 bases fit TRBD2. Germline loops: CDR1 LGHNA, CDR2 YNFKEQ. The CDR3 covers 15 residues. V trimming: 2 bases; J trimming: 0 bases; junction bases outside the gene matches: 3.

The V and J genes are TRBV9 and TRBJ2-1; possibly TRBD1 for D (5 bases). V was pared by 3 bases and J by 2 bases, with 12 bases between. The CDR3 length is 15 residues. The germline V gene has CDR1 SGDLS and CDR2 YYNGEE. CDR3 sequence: CASSAVGRTYNEQFF. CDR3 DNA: TGTGCCAGCAGCGCGGTGGGGCGCACCTACAATGAGCAGTTCTTC.

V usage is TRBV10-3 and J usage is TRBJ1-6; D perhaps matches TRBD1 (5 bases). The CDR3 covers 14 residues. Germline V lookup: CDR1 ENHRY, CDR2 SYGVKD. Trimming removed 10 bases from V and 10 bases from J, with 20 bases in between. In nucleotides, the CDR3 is TGTGCCACAGAGCGGGACCCCCGCGGGTCACCCCTCCACTTT. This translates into CATERDPRGSPLHF.

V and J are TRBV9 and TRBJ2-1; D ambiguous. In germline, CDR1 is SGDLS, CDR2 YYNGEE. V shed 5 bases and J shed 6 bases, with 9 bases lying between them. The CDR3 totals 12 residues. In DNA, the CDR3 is TGTGCCAGCAGTCTCTCCGTCAATGAGCAGTTCTTC. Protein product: CASSLSVNEQFF.

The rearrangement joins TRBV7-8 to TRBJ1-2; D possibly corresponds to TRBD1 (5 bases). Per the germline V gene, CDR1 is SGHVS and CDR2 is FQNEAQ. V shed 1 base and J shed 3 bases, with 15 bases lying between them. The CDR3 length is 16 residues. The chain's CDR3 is CASSLDRGDGHYGYTF. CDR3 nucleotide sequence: TGTGCCAGCAGCTTAGATCGAGGGGACGGGCACTATGGCTACACCTTC.

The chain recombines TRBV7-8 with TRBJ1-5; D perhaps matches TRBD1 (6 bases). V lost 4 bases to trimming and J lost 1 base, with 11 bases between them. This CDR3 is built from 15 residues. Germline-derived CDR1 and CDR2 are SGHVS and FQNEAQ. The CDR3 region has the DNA TGTGCCAGCAGCTCGGGACAACCAAGCAATCAGCCCCAGCATTTT. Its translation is CASSSGQPSNQPQHF.

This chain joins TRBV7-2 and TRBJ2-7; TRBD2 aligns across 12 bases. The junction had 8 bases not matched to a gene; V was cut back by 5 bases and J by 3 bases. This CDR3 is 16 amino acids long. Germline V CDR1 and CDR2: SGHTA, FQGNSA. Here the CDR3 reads CASSKTSGRPIYEQYF. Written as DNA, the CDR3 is TGTGCCAGCAGCAAAACTAGCGGGAGGCCGATCTACGAGCAGTACTTC.

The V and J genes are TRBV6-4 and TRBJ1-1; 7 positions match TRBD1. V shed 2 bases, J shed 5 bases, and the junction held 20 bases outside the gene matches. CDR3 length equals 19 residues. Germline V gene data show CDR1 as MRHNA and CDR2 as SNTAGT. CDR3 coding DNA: TGTGCCAGCAGTGACCCCTGGGAAGGGGGCAGTTTTAGGGGGACTGAAGCTTTCTTT. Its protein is CASSDPWEGGSFRGTEAFF.

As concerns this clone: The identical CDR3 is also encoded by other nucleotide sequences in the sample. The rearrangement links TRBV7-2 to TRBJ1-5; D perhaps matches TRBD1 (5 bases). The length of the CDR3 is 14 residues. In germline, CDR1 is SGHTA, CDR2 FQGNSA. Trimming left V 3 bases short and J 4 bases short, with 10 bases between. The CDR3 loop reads CASSLGGRNQPQHF. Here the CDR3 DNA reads TGTGCCAGCAGCTTGGGGGGAAGGAATCAGCCCCAGCATTTT.

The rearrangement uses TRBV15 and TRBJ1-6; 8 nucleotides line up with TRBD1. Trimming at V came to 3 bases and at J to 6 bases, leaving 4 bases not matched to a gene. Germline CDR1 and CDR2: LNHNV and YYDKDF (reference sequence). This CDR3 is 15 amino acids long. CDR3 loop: CATSSRDRTNSPLHF. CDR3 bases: TGTGCCACCAGCAGCCGGGACAGGACTAATTCACCCCTCCACTTT.